This TCR beta chain was identified in a study of T-cell reconstitution after alpha-beta-depleted transplantation in children. V was trimmed by 1 base and J by 2 bases, leaving 8 bases between them. This CDR3 spans 15 amino acids. Germline V CDR1 and CDR2: SGHTA, FQGTGA. The TCRbeta library was prepared with unique molecular identifiers. Each CDR3 protein is one row after TCRdb ran MiXCR on the PCR reads. Of roughly 300,000 distinct CDR3 sequences listed, more than 8% are singletons. This clonotype was recorded once. The chain carries TRBV7-3 and TRBJ2-2, with no clear D. This receptor was obtained from a human donor who donated a stem cell graft to a child with SCID. Sample: PBMCs from the stem cell graft donor, taken from the stem cell graft. The chain's CDR3 is CASSLSPFNTGELFF. CDR3 DNA: TGTGCCAGCAGCTTAAGTCCTTTCAACACCGGGGAGCTGTTTTTT. Together with reference TRBV7-3 and TRBJ2-2, the CDR3 gives the full variable domain: GAGVSQTPSNKVTEKGKYVELRCDPISGHTALYWYRQSLGQGPEFLIYFQGTGAADDSGLPNDRFFAVRPEGSVSTLKIQRTERGDSAVYLCASSLSPFNTGELFFGEGSRLTVL.